The TCR beta chain described here comes from a study of blood T cells in healthy people across ages. Study-wide results and limits: No one knew whether donors had CMV, which possibly confounded expanded clonotype changes. Per million T cells, the diversity of TCR beta decreased roughly linearly as age advanced.

Alongside a J-beta primer mix, a sample-barcoded 5' primer served in a second PCR lasting about 7 to 11 cycles. MiXCR, applied by TCRdb to the 5' RACE reads, yields one record per CDR3 protein. This table holds about 1,800,000 distinct CDR3 sequences, 25% to 30% found once. In this sample, this clonotype turned up a few times. Its antigen is undetermined. CDR1 is MNHEY and CDR2 is SVGAGI in the germline V gene. The V end lost 2 bases, the J end lost 3 bases, and 7 bases lay between the germline ends. CDR3 size: 13 residues. Material: blood. This clonotype was sampled from a woman in her thirties in good health. The rearrangement joins TRBV6-5 to TRBJ2-5; D remains ambiguous. The CDR3 region is CASSYALKETQYF. The CDR3 nucleotides read TGTGCCAGCAGTTACGCACTAAAAGAGACCCAGTACTTC.